This is a list of T cell receptor beta chains from one sample in a study of blood T cell repertoires in COVID-19. The data were produced by immunoSEQ multiplex PCR, yet TCRdb's version contains in-frame clones alone and is incomplete. Of just over 300,000 clones in the sample, approximately 91% are singletons; the top ten hold around a tenth. What was sequenced was PBMCs or T cells enriched from blood (not recorded which). All receptors come from a woman in her thirties or forties who had recovered from COVID-19. The conserved cysteine and the conserved F or W are not part of the CDR3 here.

v_gene	j_gene	CDR3aa
TRBV7-9	TRBJ2-1	ASSLWGRPYNEQF
TRBV7-3	TRBJ2-5	ASSLSGGRETQY
TRBV5-1	TRBJ2-5	ASSLGQLQETQY
TRBV7-9	TRBJ1-1	ASSPRAVNTEAF
TRBV11-2	TRBJ2-3	ASSLMPGSSTDTQY
TRBV4-3	TRBJ2-2	ASSSLAGGPNTGELF
TRBV5-5	TRBJ1-2	ASSLGGYRGYT
TRBV2	TRBJ1-1	ASRNRAGNTEAF
TRBV18	TRBJ1-1	ASSPRDRGLLPDTEAF
TRBV7-2	TRBJ2-7	ASSLTTDYYEQY
TRBV10-2	TRBJ1-4	ASTPGGRREKLF
TRBV10-3	TRBJ2-7	ATIALADSYEQY
TRBV9	TRBJ2-3	ASSHSLAGEFTDTQY
TRBV10-1	TRBJ1-5	ASSEAGHQPQH
TRBV3-1/TRBV3-2	TRBJ2-7	ASSQAGAGGLGEQY
TRBV21-1	TRBJ2-7	ASKPEYPTQLRGNYEQY
TRBV11-1	TRBJ2-7	ASSPGTLSSYEQY
TRBV7-9	TRBJ2-7	ASSPQDSYEQY
TRBV6-2/TRBV6-3	TRBJ1-5	ASSPNRVNQPQH
TRBV7-9	TRBJ2-3	ASSRSPETSGYAYTQY
TRBV28	TRBJ1-1	ASSRELGRGGTEAF
TRBV21-1	TRBJ2-5	ASRPGTSGRGLETQY
TRBV19	TRBJ2-1	ASSIGTGGRQF
TRBV6-6	TRBJ1-1	ASSYPDRGTTEAF
TRBV9	TRBJ2-1	ASSTDSKGQF
TRBV27	TRBJ1-6	ASSTPGENSPLH
TRBV4-3	TRBJ1-4	ASSQAAGNEKLF
TRBV19	TRBJ1-3	ASRNRDLTILNTIY
TRBV6-2/TRBV6-3	TRBJ1-5	ASSYFHTGQPQH
TRBV7-2	TRBJ2-1	ASSFLQGTEQF
TRBV24-1	TRBJ2-2	ATSAQDTLLNTGELF
TRBV27	TRBJ1-6	ASSLVAGIVNSPLH
TRBV5-4	TRBJ2-4	ASSLPGTSKNIQY
TRBV12-2	TRBJ2-4	ASRPRVPRGTKNIQY
TRBV14	TRBJ2-3	ASSPSAGGNTQY
TRBV7-3	TRBJ2-5	ASSQGGDSWETQY
TRBV27	TRBJ2-1	ASSLTSGKGNEQF
TRBV27	TRBJ1-2	ASSPTYRDTANYGYT
TRBV7-6	TRBJ2-5	ASSHPSGQGESGRNQETQY
TRBV6-6	TRBJ1-4	ASSQGRGNEKLF
TRBV3-1/TRBV3-2	TRBJ2-3	ASSLGTSTDTQY
TRBV19	TRBJ1-6	ASSPTSSPLH
TRBV6-2/TRBV6-3	TRBJ2-2	ASSYPRIAGELF
TRBV9	TRBJ1-4	ASSVMASNEKLF
TRBV5-4	TRBJ1-2	ASSLVAGVYYGYT
TRBV3-1/TRBV3-2	TRBJ2-7	ASSQVSPGEQY